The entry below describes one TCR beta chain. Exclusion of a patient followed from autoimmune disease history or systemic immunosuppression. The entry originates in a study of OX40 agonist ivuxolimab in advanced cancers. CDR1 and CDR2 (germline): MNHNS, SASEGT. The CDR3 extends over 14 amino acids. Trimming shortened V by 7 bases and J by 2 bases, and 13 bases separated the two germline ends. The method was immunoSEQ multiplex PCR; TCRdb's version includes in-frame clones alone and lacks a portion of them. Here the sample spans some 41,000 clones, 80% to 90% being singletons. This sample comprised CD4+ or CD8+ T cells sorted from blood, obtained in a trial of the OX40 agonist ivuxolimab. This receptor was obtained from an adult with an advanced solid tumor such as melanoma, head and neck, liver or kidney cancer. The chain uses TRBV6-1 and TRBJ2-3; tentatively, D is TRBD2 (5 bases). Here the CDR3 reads CASTPDGDTDTQYF. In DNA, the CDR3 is TGTGCCAGCACCCCAGACGGGGACACAGATACGCAGTATTTT.